The following is a T cell receptor (beta chain) sequence with its context. Antigen specificity is unknown. Method: immunoSEQ multiplex PCR; TCRdb's copy keeps in-frame clones and lacks some. Among over 120,000 clones listed, roughly 92% were seen once. CDR3 size: 12 residues. The ends were cut back, 3 bases at V and 7 bases at J, with 9 bases in the middle. CDR1 is KGHDR and CDR2 is SFDVKD in the germline V gene. The entry originates in a study of T cell responses to AZD1222 COVID-19 vaccine. General study results and limits: Once two AZD1222 doses were given, Spike-specific TCR breadth and depth went up.

The clonotype originates from an adult in good health. The sequenced sample was peripheral blood, obtained on day 0 of AZD1222 vaccination. The chain carries TRBV24-1 and TRBJ2-7, with D uncertain. This CDR3 is CATSDNNGEQYF. The CDR3 nucleotides read TGTGCCACCAGTGATAACAACGGGGAGCAGTACTTC.